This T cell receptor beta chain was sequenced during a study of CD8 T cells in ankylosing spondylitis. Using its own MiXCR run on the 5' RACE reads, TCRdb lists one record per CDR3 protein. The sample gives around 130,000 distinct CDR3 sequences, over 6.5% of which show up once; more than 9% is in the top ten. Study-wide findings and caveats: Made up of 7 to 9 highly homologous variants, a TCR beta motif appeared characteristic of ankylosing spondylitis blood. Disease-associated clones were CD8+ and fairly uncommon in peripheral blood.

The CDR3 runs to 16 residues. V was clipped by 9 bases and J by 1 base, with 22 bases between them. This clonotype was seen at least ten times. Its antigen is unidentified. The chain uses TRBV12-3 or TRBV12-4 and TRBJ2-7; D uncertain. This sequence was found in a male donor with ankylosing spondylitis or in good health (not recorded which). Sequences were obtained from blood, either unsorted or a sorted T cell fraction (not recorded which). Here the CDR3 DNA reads TGTGCCAGTTCCTTAACTTTGGGTGTTAGATCCTACGAGCAGTACTTC. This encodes CASSLTLGVRSYEQYF.